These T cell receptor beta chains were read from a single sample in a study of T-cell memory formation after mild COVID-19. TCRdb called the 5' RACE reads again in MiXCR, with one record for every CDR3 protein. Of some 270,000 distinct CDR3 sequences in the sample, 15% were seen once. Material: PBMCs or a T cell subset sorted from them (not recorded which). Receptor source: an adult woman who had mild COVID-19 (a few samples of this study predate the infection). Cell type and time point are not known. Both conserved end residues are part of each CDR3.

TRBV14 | CASSHGKGIYEQYF
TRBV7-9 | CASSSQPGLTGELFF
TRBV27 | CASSAPPSTDTQYF
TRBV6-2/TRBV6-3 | CASVGRGLRNEQFF
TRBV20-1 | CSARAGFQPQHF
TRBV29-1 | CSALGGANTGELFF
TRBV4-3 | CASSQDLLAVSTDTQYF
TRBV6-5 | CASSYTRDRGNSPLHF
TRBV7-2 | CASSLEGAIYGYTF
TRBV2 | CASSELGGEAFF
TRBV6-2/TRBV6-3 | CASSYSGKAQYF
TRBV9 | CASSPGQGSYGYTF
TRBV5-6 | CASSLDGGSSTDTQYF
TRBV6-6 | CASSSSGGRDTQYF
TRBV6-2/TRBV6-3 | CASSYGGKGGTEAFF
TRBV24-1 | CATSGAGDPTDTQYF
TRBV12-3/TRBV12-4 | CASSLRRRTGVYNEQFF